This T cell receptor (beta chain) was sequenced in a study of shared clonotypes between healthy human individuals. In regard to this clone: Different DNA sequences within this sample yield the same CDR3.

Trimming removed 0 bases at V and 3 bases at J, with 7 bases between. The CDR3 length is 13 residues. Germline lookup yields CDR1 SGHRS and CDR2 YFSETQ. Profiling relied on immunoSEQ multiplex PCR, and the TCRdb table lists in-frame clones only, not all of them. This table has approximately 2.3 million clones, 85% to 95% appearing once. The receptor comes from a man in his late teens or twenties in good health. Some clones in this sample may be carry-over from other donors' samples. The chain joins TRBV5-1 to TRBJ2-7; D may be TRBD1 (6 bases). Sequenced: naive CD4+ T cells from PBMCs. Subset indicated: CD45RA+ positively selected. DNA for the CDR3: TGCGCCAGCAGCTTGGAGGGACACTACGAGCAGTACTTC. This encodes CASSLEGHYEQYF.